These 26 T cell receptor beta chains originate from one sample sequenced in a study of T-cell reconstitution after alpha-beta-depleted transplantation in children (TCRdb year 2016). What this sample's treatment or condition label stands for: allogeneic hematopoietic cell transplantation with graft depleted of TCRalphabeta T cells and CD19 B cells. The library was generated by PCR. Sequencing was performed on an Illumina HiSeq 2500. TCR libraries were prepared with molecular barcoding, using unique molecular identifiers to normalize TCRbeta repertoire quantification. TCRdb redid the processing of the public reads, applying fastp at Q25 and MiXCR, and retained in-frame beta chains. Duplicate CDR3 protein sequences are folded into a single record with the most common DNA and genes. Across this sample there are about 610,000 distinct CDR3 sequences, with approximately 30% seen only once. Around a third of the sample is taken by the ten largest.

This specimen consisted of PBMCs, obtained before TCRalphabeta/CD19-depleted stem cell transplant. These receptors all come from a boy younger than two with Wiskott-Aldrich syndrome, due to receive a stem cell transplant.

This chain connects TRBV20-1 to TRBJ2-3; TRBD2 might be the D (6 bases). Germline V CDR1 and CDR2: DFQATT, SNEGSKA (reference sequence). There are 14 residues in the CDR3. Between the trimmed V and J ends, which lost 6 bases and 3 bases, there was a span of 16 bases. CDR3 bases: TGCAGTGCCCCTGAGCGAGGGAGGACAGATACGCAGTATTTT. Its translation: CSAPERGRTDTQYF.

This clonotype showed up just a few times. The chain is built from TRBV2 and TRBJ2-7; D is unresolved. V lost 2 bases to trimming and J lost 2 bases, with 4 bases between them. Germline-derived CDR1 and CDR2 are SNHLY and FYNNEI. This CDR3 is 12 amino acids long. CDR3 coding DNA: TGTGCCAGCAGTGAACAGACCTACGAGCAGTACTTC. Its translation: CASSEQTYEQYF. The full variable domain, completed using reference TRBV2 and TRBJ2-7, is EPEVTQTPSHQVTQMGQEVILRCVPISNHLYFYWYRQILGQKVEFLVSFYNNEISEKSEIFDDQFSVERPDGSNFTLKIRSTKLEDSAMYFCASSEQTYEQYFGPGTRLTVT.

This clonotype was seen once. The chain employs TRBV3-1 and TRBJ2-7, with 15 bases matching TRBD2. The trim removed 3 bases at V and 2 bases at J, leaving 8 bases unmatched. The CDR3 is 18 amino acids. Germline lookup yields CDR1 LGHDT and CDR2 YNNKEL (reference sequence). In DNA form, the CDR3 reads TGTGCCAGCAGCCAGGGACTAGCGGGAGGCCCCCACCCCTACGAGCAGTACTTC. Protein: CASSQGLAGGPHPYEQYF.

The V call is TRBV6-1, the J call TRBJ1-2; D gene uncertain. This CDR3 spans 15 amino acids. Germline loops: CDR1 MNHNS, CDR2 SASEGT. V was cut by 4 bases and J by 3 bases, with 15 bases left in between. The DNA of the CDR3 is TGTGCCAGCAGTGTCCAGGTCTCCTGGGACTATGGCTACACCTTC. Residues: CASSVQVSWDYGYTF.

This clonotype was detected only a few times. This sequence joins TRBV5-1 and TRBJ2-7; TRBD2 aligns across 9 bases. V shed 4 bases and J 1 base; nucleotides not matched to a gene: 6. The CDR3 sequence is 15 residues long. CDR1 and CDR2 from the germline V gene are SGHRS and YFSETQ. CDR3 sequence (DNA): TGCGCCAGCAGCAAAGGGACTAGCAGGTCCTACGAGCAGTACTTC. This gives the protein CASSKGTSRSYEQYF.

This sequence joins TRBV5-1 and TRBJ2-3; a weak D match, TRBD1 (5 bases). Per the germline V gene, CDR1 is SGHRS and CDR2 is YFSETQ. The CDR3 contains 16 residues. V was trimmed by 4 bases and J by 2 bases, leaving 17 bases between them. The CDR3 DNA sequence: TGCGCCAGCAGCCTTGGGCTGGGGCAGTACACAGATACGCAGTATTTT. It translates to CASSLGLGQYTDTQYF.

This sequence joins TRBV7-9 and TRBJ1-2; no clear D. Germline V gene data show CDR1 as SEHNR and CDR2 as FQNEAQ (reference sequence). The CDR3 is 15 residues long. V lost 2 bases, J lost 3 bases, and 13 bases lay in between. This chain's CDR3 is CASSLIERAHYGYTF. Written as DNA, the CDR3 is TGTGCCAGCAGCTTAATAGAGAGGGCGCACTATGGCTACACCTTC.

The chain employs TRBV12-3 or TRBV12-4 and TRBJ1-1; no clear D gene. With 10 bases removed from V and 4 bases from J, the gap between germline ends came to 10 bases. The CDR3 runs to 11 residues. DNA for the CDR3: TGTGCCACCCTAGGACGCACTGAAGCTTTCTTT. This translates into CATLGRTEAFF.

This rearrangement joins TRBV29-1 to TRBJ2-5; TRBD1 aligns across 7 bases. The CDR3 has 12 residues. Germline CDR1 reads SQVTM; CDR2 reads ANQGSEA. V shed 8 bases, J shed 4 bases, and the junction held 7 bases outside the gene matches. In nucleotides, the CDR3 is TGCAGCTACCCTCGACAGGGAGAGACCCAGTACTTC. This encodes CSYPRQGETQYF.

V is TRBV29-1 and J is TRBJ1-3, with 10 bases fitting TRBD1. Trimming cost V 3 bases and J 0 bases; bases outside gene matches: 8. Germline CDR1 reads SQVTM; CDR2 reads ANQGSEA. The CDR3 extends over 17 amino acids. CDR3 region: CSVEFLGQGGSGNTIYF. The CDR3 region has the DNA TGCAGCGTTGAGTTCCTCGGACAGGGGGGCTCTGGAAACACCATATATTTT.

In this sample, this clonotype turned up a few times. This sequence joins TRBV20-1 and TRBJ2-1; D is undetermined. V was pared by 0 bases and J by 4 bases, with 1 base between. Looked up from germline, CDR1 is DFQATT and CDR2 is SNEGSKA (reference sequence). The CDR3 covers 11 residues. The CDR3 protein is CSAREYNEQFF. CDR3 in DNA: TGCAGTGCTAGAGAGTACAATGAGCAGTTCTTC.

This clonotype was observed a few times. The chain joins TRBV18 to TRBJ2-2; D not certain. V lost 5 bases and J lost 4, with 11 bases in between. The germline CDR1 and CDR2 sequences are KGHSH and LQKENI. This CDR3 has 14 residues. For the CDR3, the DNA is TGTGCCAGCTCAATTATCGCCGCCACCGGGGAGCTGTTTTTT. Its translation is CASSIIAATGELFF.

This clonotype was seen a few times. In DNA, the CDR3 is TGTGCCAGCAGCTTATGGGACGCCTTCCAGGAACCCTCATATGGCTACACCTTC. As protein: CASSLWDAFQEPSYGYTF. This chain links TRBV11-2 with TRBJ1-2; perhaps TRBD1 as D (5 bases). This CDR3 is built from 18 residues. V was cut by 2 bases and J by 5 bases, with 24 bases left in between. Germline CDR1 is SGHAT and CDR2 is FQNNGV.

The genes are TRBV29-1 and TRBJ1-1, with D hard to call. The CDR3 runs to 14 residues. V was clipped by 0 bases and J by 1 base, with 9 bases between them. Germline CDR1 and CDR2: SQVTM and ANQGSEA. CDR3 sequence: CSVEDPSRNTEAFF. The CDR3 DNA reads TGCAGCGTTGAAGATCCTAGTCGGAACACTGAAGCTTTCTTT.

V and J are TRBV6-7 and TRBJ2-3, with D perhaps TRBD1 or TRBD2 (5 bases each). TRBV6-7 is reported as an ORF; its role is uncertain. V lost 4 bases, J lost 12 bases, and 17 bases lay in between. CDR3 size: 13 residues. The CDR3, as DNA: TGTGCCAGCAGTTCCGGGACCTCCACCCACCAGTATTTT. This encodes CASSSGTSTHQYF.

The chain recombines TRBV10-3 with TRBJ1-5, with D perhaps matching TRBD1 (5 bases). Germline V gene sequence: CDR1 ENHRY, CDR2 SYGVKD. The CDR3 length is 16 residues. V was pared by 9 bases and J by 2 bases, with 20 bases between. The CDR3 DNA reads TGTGCCATACTGTGCTGGGAGGGACCGCGCAATCAGCCCCAGCATTTT. Protein: CAILCWEGPRNQPQHF.

The chain carries TRBV20-1 and TRBJ2-7; 7 bases agree with TRBD2. The J segment lost 5 bases and the V segment lost 4 bases, leaving 11 bases of the junction unmatched. CDR1 and CDR2 (germline): DFQATT, SNEGSKA (reference sequence). This CDR3 contains 14 residues. The DNA of the CDR3 is TGCAGTGCTACCTCGCGGGAGCCTTGGAACGAGCAGTACTTC. Its protein is CSATSREPWNEQYF.

This CDR3 is CASSLTRDNSGNTIYF. CDR3 bases: TGTGCCAGCAGCCTTACCCGGGATAACTCTGGAAACACCATATATTTT. This chain connects TRBV7-9 to TRBJ1-3; unclear D gene. Germline V lookup: CDR1 SEHNR, CDR2 FQNEAQ (reference sequence). The CDR3 has 16 residues. V lost 5 bases, J lost 0 bases, and 14 bases lay in between.

This chain joins TRBV20-1 and TRBJ2-1; TRBD2 aligns across 13 bases. Germline CDR1 is DFQATT and CDR2 is SNEGSKA (reference sequence). This CDR3 is built from 15 residues. Losses at the gene ends were 4 bases for V and 6 bases for J; bases not matched to a gene: 6. DNA of the CDR3: TGCAGTGCTATCGGGACTAGCGGGATCGGCAATGAGCAGTTCTTC. Its protein is CSAIGTSGIGNEQFF.

The V gene is TRBV27, the J gene TRBJ2-1, with D possibly being TRBD2 (6 bases). Germline loops: CDR1 MNHEY, CDR2 SMNVEV (reference sequence). V lost 0 bases to trimming and J lost 3 bases, with 12 bases between them. The CDR3 is 16 residues long. CDR3 sequence: CASSLSAGKGYNEQFF. As DNA, the CDR3 is TGTGCCAGCAGTTTATCGGCGGGAAAGGGCTACAATGAGCAGTTCTTC.

The V gene is TRBV20-1, the J gene TRBJ1-1; D is perhaps TRBD1 (5 bases). Germline V gene data show CDR1 as DFQATT and CDR2 as SNEGSKA (reference sequence). V was pared by 4 bases and J by 2 bases, with 11 bases between. This CDR3 is 13 amino acids long. Here the CDR3 DNA reads TGCAGTGCTACAGGGTTAGGCAACACTGAAGCTTTCTTT. It yields the protein CSATGLGNTEAFF.

This clonotype was observed a few times. The rearrangement joins TRBV29-1 to TRBJ2-5; D uncertain. The CDR3 contains 14 residues. Germline V CDR1 and CDR2: SQVTM, ANQGSEA. Trimming stripped 4 bases from V and 1 base from J, with 13 bases between. The CDR3 region is CSVVASNRQETQYF. The CDR3 nucleotides read TGCAGCGTTGTGGCGTCCAATCGCCAAGAGACCCAGTACTTC.

This clonotype was seen a few times. The J gene is TRBJ2-7, the V gene TRBV27, with D perhaps TRBD1 (5 bases). V gave up 2 bases and J gave up 7 bases, with 15 bases separating them. Germline CDR1 reads MNHEY; CDR2 reads SMNVEV (reference sequence). The CDR3 is 14 residues long. CDR3: CASSLRGYLEEQYF. Here the CDR3 DNA reads TGTGCCAGCAGTTTAAGGGGTTATCTGGAGGAGCAGTACTTC.

The table lists this clonotype with a count of one. The chain joins TRBV20-1 to TRBJ2-1, with unresolved D. In germline, CDR1 is DFQATT, CDR2 SNEGSKA (reference sequence). The CDR3 sequence is 10 residues long. The V gene lost 5 bases and the J gene lost 7 bases, with 6 bases spanning the gap. Here the CDR3 DNA reads TGCAGTGCTCGAACTAATGAGCAGTTCTTC. This gives the protein CSARTNEQFF.

The CDR3 DNA reads as TGTGCCAGCAGTTTATCCGACGCTAGCTCCTACGAGCAGTACTTC. Amino acid sequence: CASSLSDASSYEQYF. V usage is TRBV28 and J usage is TRBJ2-7; D remains unclear. The CDR3 is made up of 15 amino acids. Germline V gives CDR1 MDHEN, CDR2 SYDVKM. V lost 1 base to trimming and J lost 0 bases, with 10 bases between them. Supplemented by reference TRBV28 and TRBJ2-7, the full variable domain reads DVKVTQSSRYLVKRTGEKVFLECVQDMDHENMFWYRQDPGLGLRLIYFSYDVKMKEKGDIPEGYSVSREKKERFSLILESASTNQTSMYLCASSLSDASSYEQYFGPGTRLTVT.

The DNA for the CDR3 is TGTGCCAGCTCACCGGGACTAGGCACCGGGGAGCTGTTTTTT. This encodes CASSPGLGTGELFF. V gene TRBV18 combines with J gene TRBJ2-2, with TRBD2 matching 8 bases. The CDR3 runs 14 residues. Germline values: CDR1 KGHSH, CDR2 LQKENI. Trimming at V came to 3 bases and at J to 4 bases, leaving 1 base not matched to a gene.